Sequencing of this T cell receptor (beta chain) was carried out in a study of vaccination and CD4 T cells after COVID-19. Turning to the study itself: For control cultures, the treatment was a CEFX pool, an HIV-1 Nef pool, or no peptide. Whole-study results and caveats: Relatively few convalescent patients were studied; early post-infection timepoints were not included.

V was pared by 0 bases and J by 2 bases, with 13 bases between. Germline V lookup: CDR1 LGHNA, CDR2 YNFKEQ. The CDR3 loop spans 17 amino acids. Regarding this clonotype: The antigen is undetermined.

Treatment reported: roughly ten-day PBMC culture with coronavirus spike peptide pools or control peptides (ViraFEST assay). Under the ViraFEST approach, antigen-specific T cells were expanded with peptide pools and TCRs subsequently sequenced. The Oncomine TCR Beta short-read assay was what sequenced the DNA obtained from cultured CD4+ T cells. Each CDR3 protein gets one entry after TCRdb re-called the PCR reads with MiXCR. The sample shows 10,000 to 15,000 distinct CDR3 sequences, under 55% of them seen only once. Sequenced material: CD4+ T cells from blood, cultured in vitro. This clonotype was sampled from a human donor who had recovered from COVID-19. V is TRBV4-2 and J is TRBJ2-2; D uncertain. In DNA form, the CDR3 reads TGTGCCAGCAGCCAAGATTTAATCGCCATCAACACCGGGGAGCTGTTTTTT. Protein product: CASSQDLIAINTGELFF.